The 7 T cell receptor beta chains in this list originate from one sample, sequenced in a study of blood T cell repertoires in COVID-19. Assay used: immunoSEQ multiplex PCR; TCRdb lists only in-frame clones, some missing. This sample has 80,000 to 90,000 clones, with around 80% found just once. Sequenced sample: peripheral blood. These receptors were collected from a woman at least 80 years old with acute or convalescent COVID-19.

CDR3 sequence (DNA): TGTGCCATCAGGAATACTAGCGCGTCCTACGAGCAGTACTTC. Protein: CAIRNTSASYEQYF. The chain combines TRBV10-3 with TRBJ2-7, with 7 nucleotides matching TRBD2. The V gene end was trimmed by 6 bases and the J gene end by 1 base; junction bases not matched to a gene: 6. This CDR3 has 14 amino acids. From germline, CDR1 is ENHRY and CDR2 SYGVKD.

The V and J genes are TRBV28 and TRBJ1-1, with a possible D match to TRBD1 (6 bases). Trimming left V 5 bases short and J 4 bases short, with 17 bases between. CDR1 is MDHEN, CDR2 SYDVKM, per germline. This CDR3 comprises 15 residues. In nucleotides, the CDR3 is TGTGCCAGCAGTCCTGCGACAGGAACCGGCACTGAAGCTTTCTTT. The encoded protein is CASSPATGTGTEAFF.

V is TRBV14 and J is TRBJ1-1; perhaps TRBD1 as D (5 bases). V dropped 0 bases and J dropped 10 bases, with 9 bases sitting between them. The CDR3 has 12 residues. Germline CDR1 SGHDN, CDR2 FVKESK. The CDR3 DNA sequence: TGTGCCAGCAGCCAAGATGTGGGGCGAGCTTTCTTT. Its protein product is CASSQDVGRAFF.

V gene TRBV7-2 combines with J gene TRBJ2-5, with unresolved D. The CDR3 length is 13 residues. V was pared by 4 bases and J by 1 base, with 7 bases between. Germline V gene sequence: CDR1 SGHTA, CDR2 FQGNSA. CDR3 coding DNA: TGTGCCAGCAGCTCTAGTTTCCAAGAGACCCAGTACTTC. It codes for CASSSSFQETQYF.

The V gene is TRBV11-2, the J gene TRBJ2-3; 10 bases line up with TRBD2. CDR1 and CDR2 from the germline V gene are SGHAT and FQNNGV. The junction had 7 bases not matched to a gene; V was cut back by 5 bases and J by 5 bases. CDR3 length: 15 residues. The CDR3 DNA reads TGTGCCAGCAGCACCCGAGCGGGGGGGGAAGATACGCAGTATTTT. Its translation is CASSTRAGGEDTQYF.

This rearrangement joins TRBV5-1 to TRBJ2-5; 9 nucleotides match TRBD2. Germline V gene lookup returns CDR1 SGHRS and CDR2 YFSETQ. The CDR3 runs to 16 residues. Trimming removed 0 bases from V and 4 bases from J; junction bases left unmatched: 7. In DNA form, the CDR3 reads TGCGCCAGCAGCTTGGAGCCAGCGGGGGGCGGAGAGACCCAGTACTTC. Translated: CASSLEPAGGGETQYF.

The CDR3 DNA reads TGCGCCAGCAGCTTGGAGGGGGCTAGCAATCAGCCCCAGCATTTT. This translates into CASSLEGASNQPQHF. J is TRBJ1-5 and V is TRBV5-1; 7 nucleotides agree with TRBD1. Trimming cost V 0 bases and J 0 bases; bases outside gene matches: 0. CDR1 is SGHRS, CDR2 YFSETQ, per germline. The CDR3 has 15 amino acids.